The rows below give T cell receptor beta chains drawn from one sample of a study of blood T cell repertoires in COVID-19. Sequenced by immunoSEQ multiplex PCR; TCRdb stores in-frame clones only, minus some. The table lists roughly 100,000 clones, approximately 78% of them singletons. Sequencing was carried out using peripheral blood. The receptors come from an elderly woman with acute or convalescent COVID-19. The CDR3 runs from the conserved cysteine through the conserved F or W. D genes are given only for firm matches. Rows give clone size only sometimes, using once, few, many, or a class for an expanded clone.

TRBJ2-1,TRBV5-1,15,NA,TRBD2,TGCGCCAGCAGCTCCCCAAGGACTAGCAACAATGAGCAGTTCTTC,CASSSPRTSNNEQFF
TRBJ2-1,TRBV19,14,NA,TRBD2,TGTGCCAGTAGTAGGGTAGCGGGGGAGAGTGAGCAGTTCTTC,CASSRVAGESEQFF
TRBJ2-1,TRBV5-6,16,NA,TRBD2,TGTGCCAGCAGGGACCTAAAGTGGGAGGGCCGAGATGAGCAGTTCTTC,CASRDLKWEGRDEQFF
TRBJ2-1,TRBV5-4,15,NA,TRBD2,TGTGCCAGCAGCTCGGGACTAGCGGGAGTCAATGAGCAGTTCTTC,CASSSGLAGVNEQFF
TRBJ2-2,TRBV28,16,NA,NA,TGTGCCAGCAGTTACCCCGGGACAACGAACACCGGGGAGCTGTTTTTT,CASSYPGTTNTGELFF
TRBJ2-2,TRBV5-1,16,NA,TRBD2,TGCGCCAGCAGCCTCGCTAGCGGGAGAGGCACCGGGGAGCTGTTTTTT,CASSLASGRGTGELFF
TRBJ1-2,TRBV25-1,13,NA,NA,TGTGCCAGCAGTGAATATATCCCCTATGGCTACACCTTC,CASSEYIPYGYTF
TRBJ2-1,TRBV7-9,17,NA,TRBD2,TGTGCCAGCAGCTTTGGGACTAGCGGGAGCTCCTACAATGAGCAGTTCTTC,CASSFGTSGSSYNEQFF
TRBJ1-2,TRBV30,12,NA,NA,TGTGCTGAACTTGGGCAGCACTATGGCTACACCTTC,CAELGQHYGYTF
TRBJ2-5,TRBV20-1,14,NA,TRBD2,TGCAGTGCTAGTACTAGCGGGAGAGGAGAGACCCAGTACTTC,CSASTSGRGETQYF
TRBJ2-2,TRBV11-3,15,NA,TRBD1,TGTGCCAGCAGCCGAGACAGGGCTAGTACCGGGGAGCTGTTTTTT,CASSRDRASTGELFF
TRBJ1-1,TRBV2,14,NA,NA,TGTGCCAGCAGGATACAGGGTGAGAACACTGAAGCTTTCTTT,CASRIQGENTEAFF
TRBJ2-4,TRBV5-1,18,few,NA,TGCGCCAGCAGCTTGGCAGGGGCCGGATCCTCTGCCAAAAACATTCAGTACTTC,CASSLAGAGSSAKNIQYF
TRBJ1-4,TRBV9,15,NA,TRBD1,TGTGCCAGCAGCGTAGATGGACAGGGCTTCGAAAAACTGTTTTTT,CASSVDGQGFEKLFF
TRBJ2-1,TRBV6-2/TRBV6-3,16,few,TRBD2,TGTGCCAGCAGTTATCTCGAACTAGCGGGAGCCAATGAGCAGTTCTTC,CASSYLELAGANEQFF
TRBJ2-3,TRBV19,14,NA,TRBD2,TGTGCCCTGTCGGCTAGCGGGAGCGCAGATACGCAGTATTTT,CALSASGSADTQYF
TRBJ1-6,TRBV5-1,16,NA,NA,TGCGCCAGCAGCTCCTCTTCCCAGGCCTATAATTCACCCCTCCACTTT,CASSSSSQAYNSPLHF
TRBJ2-7,TRBV3-1/TRBV3-2,15,NA,NA,TGTGCCAGCAGCCATGGTGGGGCCTACCGAGGAGAGCAGTACTTC,CASSHGGAYRGEQYF
TRBJ1-1,TRBV28,14,NA,NA,TGTGCCAGCAGTTTGTGGGGAGGGAACACTGAAGCTTTCTTT,CASSLWGGNTEAFF
TRBJ1-6,TRBV19,15,NA,NA,TGTGCCAGTAGTCCCCCGGGGAGATATAATTCACCCCTCCACTTT,CASSPPGRYNSPLHF
TRBJ2-1,TRBV7-9,16,once,TRBD2,TGTGCCAGCAGCCAATCCCTAGCGGGCGGATACAATGAGCAGTTCTTC,CASSQSLAGGYNEQFF
TRBJ1-4,TRBV7-9,17,few,TRBD1,TGTGCCAGCAGTCCAACCAGGCCCCAGGGGGCGAATGAAAAACTGTTTTTT,CASSPTRPQGANEKLFF
TRBJ2-5,TRBV24-1,16,NA,TRBD1,TGTGCCACCAGTGCGGCAGGGGGCGCGGGATGGGAGACCCAGTACTTC,CATSAAGGAGWETQYF